Below are 12 T cell receptor beta chains sequenced from a single sample in a study of cytomegalovirus exposure and HLA in healthy donors. The study ran its PCR with 60 Vbeta and 13 Jbeta primers. Measured with immunoSEQ multiplex PCR; TCRdb has only the in-frame clones, and not every one. The sample has under 200,000 clones; roughly 80% are singletons. Sequenced sample: PBMCs. The receptors here all came from a woman between 35 and 50 years old in good health and CMV-seropositive.

This chain joins TRBV7-2 and TRBJ2-3; 11 nucleotides agree with TRBD2. Germline-derived CDR1 and CDR2 are SGHTA and FQGNSA. V was pared by 6 bases and J by 4 bases, with 3 bases of the junction left unmatched. The CDR3 contains 14 residues. The chain's CDR3 is CASSSGRAPDTQYF. Here the CDR3 DNA reads TGTGCCAGCAGTAGCGGGAGGGCCCCAGATACGCAGTATTTT.

Comment on this clone: One end of the junction does not line up with germline, which may come from a read error. The V and J genes are TRBV28 and TRBJ1-6; D not resolved. The CDR3 totals 12 residues. CDR1 is MDHEN and CDR2 is SYDVKM in the germline V gene. DNA of the CDR3: TGTGCCAGCAGTTTGTCTCCAAACCCCCCGGTATTT. Its translation is CASSLSPNPPVF.

The rearrangement links TRBV6-5 to TRBJ2-1, with TRBD1 identical over 10 bases. Losses at the gene ends were 6 bases for V and 16 bases for J; bases not matched to a gene: 15. Per germline, CDR1 MNHEY and CDR2 SVGAGI. The CDR3 runs 14 residues. The CDR3 here is CASRPRDRGGPNFF. The CDR3 nucleotides are TGTGCCAGCAGACCCCGGGACAGGGGCGGCCCCAACTTCTTC.

This clone has more than one count but fewer than ten. V gene TRBV6-5 combines with J gene TRBJ1-1, with TRBD1 as a possible D gene (5 bases). The V gene's germline CDR1 is MNHEY and CDR2 SVGAGI. CDR3 length equals 14 residues. V was cut by 0 bases and J by 4 bases, with 9 bases left in between. CDR3 in DNA: TGTGCCAGCAGTTACTCGTACGGGGGCACTGAAGCTTTCTTT. It codes for CASSYSYGGTEAFF.

The J gene is TRBJ1-4, the V gene TRBV6-6, with D unresolved. CDR1 is MNHNY, CDR2 SVGAGI, per germline (reference sequence). The CDR3 is made up of 15 amino acids. V lost 6 bases to trimming and J lost 8 bases, with 19 bases between them. The CDR3 here is CASRAQVREEEKLFF. The DNA for the CDR3 is TGTGCCAGCAGGGCTCAGGTACGAGAAGAAGAAAAACTGTTTTTT.

The J gene is TRBJ2-1, the V gene TRBV2; 11 bases fit TRBD2. The CDR3 consists of 15 residues. V shed 5 bases, J shed 6 bases, and the junction held 6 bases outside the gene matches. CDR1 and CDR2 from the germline V gene are SNHLY and FYNNEI. In DNA form, the CDR3 reads TGTGCCAGCAGTCTTACTAGCGGGAGATCCAATGAGCAGTTCTTC. Translating it yields CASSLTSGRSNEQFF.

This chain connects TRBV11-2 to TRBJ2-1; D remains ambiguous. The V gene lost 7 bases and the J gene lost 7 bases, with 17 bases spanning the gap. CDR1 and CDR2 from the germline V gene are SGHAT and FQNNGV. The CDR3 loop spans 14 amino acids. CDR3 DNA sequence: TGTGCCAGCAAAATACGGAGCAGTGGTAATGAGCAGTTCTTC. As protein: CASKIRSSGNEQFF.

The chain couples TRBV4-1 to TRBJ1-6; no firm D call. There are 13 residues in the CDR3. V shed 0 bases and J shed 8 bases, with 5 bases lying between them. CDR1 is MGHRA and CDR2 is YSYEKL in the germline V gene. The CDR3 region is CASSQERDSPLHF. DNA for the CDR3: TGCGCCAGCAGCCAAGAACGGGATTCACCCCTCCACTTT.

The chain uses TRBV7-9 and TRBJ1-1; D is ambiguous. Germline CDR1 is SEHNR and CDR2 is FQNEAQ (reference sequence). V lost 5 bases, J lost 4 bases, and 17 bases lay in between. CDR3 length: 15 amino acids. CDR3 coding DNA: TGTGCCAGCAGCCGTTTCCTTCGGTCGGGCACTGAAGCTTTCTTT. It specifies CASSRFLRSGTEAFF.

The chain recombines TRBV5-6 with TRBJ2-5, with 13 bases lining up with TRBD2. The J segment lost 2 bases and the V segment lost 2 bases, leaving 9 bases of the junction unmatched. This CDR3 comprises 18 residues. Germline lookup yields CDR1 SGHDT and CDR2 YYEEEE. CDR3 sequence: CASSFRTSGSFRQETQYF. DNA of the CDR3: TGTGCCAGCAGCTTCCGGACTAGCGGGAGTTTTAGGCAAGAGACCCAGTACTTC.

The V call is TRBV7-2, the J call TRBJ1-2; 9 bases agree with TRBD1. This CDR3 comprises 13 residues. Germline V lookup: CDR1 SGHTA, CDR2 FQGNSA. With V trimmed by 5 bases and J by 5 bases, 3 bases remained unmatched. This CDR3 reads CASSRDRVYGYTF. The CDR3 bases are TGTGCCAGCAGCCGGGACAGGGTGTATGGCTACACCTTC. The full variable domain, completed using reference TRBV7-2 and TRBJ1-2, is GAGVSQSPSNKVTEKGKDVELRCDPISGHTALYWYRQSLGQGLEFLIYFQGNSAPDKSGLPSDRFSAERTGGSVSTLTIQRTQQEDSAVYLCASSRDRVYGYTFGSGTRLTVV.

This sequence joins TRBV29-1 and TRBJ1-1; the D gene is possibly TRBD1 (5 bases). V was trimmed by 5 bases and J by 0 bases, leaving 13 bases between them. Germline V gene lookup returns CDR1 SQVTM and CDR2 ANQGSEA. There are 14 residues in the CDR3. Here the CDR3 reads CSVPRGGLNTEAFF. CDR3 nucleotide sequence: TGCAGCGTTCCGAGGGGAGGATTGAACACTGAAGCTTTCTTT.